Below are 13 T cell receptor beta chains sequenced from a single sample in a study of response to subunit inactivated influenza vaccine. Each CDR3 protein gets one entry after TCRdb re-called the RT-PCR reads with MiXCR. The sample records 700,000 to 900,000 distinct CDR3 sequences, 21% being singletons. Sequencing was performed on PBMCs from blood, taken roughly 5 days after vaccination. The receptors stem from a man aged 45-65 years who received an inactivated influenza vaccine.

The V gene is TRBV28, the J gene TRBJ2-3; perhaps D is TRBD1 or TRBD2 (6 bases each). Germline-derived CDR1 and CDR2 are MDHEN and SYDVKM. Deletions cut 6 bases from V and 6 bases from J, with 16 bases between. This CDR3 is 14 amino acids long. CDR3 DNA: TGTGCCAGCAGCAACGGAGGGGGAACTGATACGCAGTATTTT. This translates into CASSNGGGTDTQYF.

V usage is TRBV20-1 and J usage is TRBJ2-3, with D possibly being TRBD1 or TRBD2 (5 bases each). The germline V gene encodes CDR1 DFQATT and CDR2 SNEGSKA (reference sequence). Trimming pared 5 bases from V and 1 base from J, leaving 16 bases between. The CDR3 totals 15 residues. CDR3: CSAPSGGSGTDTQYF. Here the CDR3 DNA reads TGCAGTGCTCCCAGTGGGGGATCGGGCACAGATACGCAGTATTTT.

The chain links TRBV29-1 to TRBJ2-3; the match to TRBD2 covers 12 bases. Per the germline V gene, CDR1 is SQVTM and CDR2 is ANQGSEA. With V trimmed by 3 bases and J by 4 bases, 5 bases remained unmatched. There are 15 residues in the CDR3. CDR3 sequence: CSVDPLAGGPDTQYF. The CDR3 bases are TGCAGCGTTGATCCCCTAGCGGGAGGGCCAGATACGCAGTATTTT.

The chain employs TRBV28 and TRBJ2-1, with 9 bases aligning to TRBD1. CDR1 and CDR2 (germline): MDHEN, SYDVKM. V lost 10 bases and J lost 4; bases outside the gene matches: 17. This CDR3 is 17 amino acids long. CDR3 DNA: TGTGCCACCTGGGACAGGGAGGGTTTAGCGGAGTACAATGAGCAGTTCTTC. Its protein product is CATWDREGLAEYNEQFF.

This chain links TRBV4-3 with TRBJ2-2; TRBD1 is a possible D gene (6 bases). Germline CDR1 and CDR2: LGHNA and YSLEER. The CDR3 totals 17 residues. The V gene lost 0 bases and the J gene lost 0 bases, with 11 bases spanning the gap. CDR3: CASSQEVGTPNTGELFF. Written as DNA, the CDR3 is TGCGCCAGCAGCCAAGAAGTGGGGACACCGAACACCGGGGAGCTGTTTTTT.

The sample holds a few counts of this clonotype. This rearrangement joins TRBV21-1 to TRBJ2-3. TRBV21-1 is recorded as a pseudogene. The CDR3 runs 12 residues. Here the CDR3 DNA reads TGTGCCAACGGACCCTGCACAGATACGCAGTATTTT. Amino acids: CANGPCTDTQYF.

This clonotype was counted a few times. This chain connects TRBV6-5 to TRBJ1-2; the D is unclear. Trimming stripped 2 bases from V and 7 bases from J, with 14 bases between. Per germline, CDR1 MNHEY and CDR2 SVGAGI. This CDR3 has 14 residues. CDR3: CASSYRGGHTGYTF. As DNA, the CDR3 is TGTGCCAGCAGTTACCGGGGAGGGCATACTGGCTACACCTTC.

This chain uses TRBV5-1 with TRBJ2-3; 8 bases are a match to TRBD1. CDR1 SGHRS and CDR2 YFSETQ come from the germline V gene. The CDR3 has 14 amino acids. V lost 3 bases to trimming and J lost 4 bases; unmatched junction nucleotides: 4. CDR3 nucleotides: TGCGCCAGCAGCTCCAGGGGGCTTTCAGATACGCAGTATTTT. It specifies CASSSRGLSDTQYF.

The chain carries TRBV6-2 or TRBV6-3 and TRBJ1-2; 8 positions match TRBD1. Losses at the gene ends were 3 bases for V and 6 bases for J; bases not matched to a gene: 3. This CDR3 is built from 13 residues. Germline CDR1 is MNHEY and CDR2 is SVGEGT. CDR3 coding DNA: TGTGCCAGCAGTTATAGGACAGGGAATGGCTACACCTTC. Encoded protein: CASSYRTGNGYTF.

This clonotype was seen more than once but under ten times. The chain has TRBV20-1 and TRBJ2-7, with D perhaps TRBD1 or TRBD2 (6 bases each). Looked up from germline, CDR1 is DFQATT and CDR2 is SNEGSKA (reference sequence). The V gene lost 2 bases and the J gene lost 0 bases, with 14 bases spanning the gap. The CDR3 has 15 residues. The CDR3: CSARIAGHSSYEQYF. The CDR3 coding sequence is TGCAGTGCTAGAATCGCGGGACATAGCTCCTACGAGCAGTACTTC.

This chain joins TRBV4-2 and TRBJ2-1, with TRBD2 matching 7 bases. The CDR3 is made up of 20 amino acids. CDR1 and CDR2 (germline): LGHNA, YNFKEQ. Trimming removed 5 bases from V and 3 bases from J; junction bases left unmatched: 22. DNA of the CDR3: TGTGCCAGCAGCATTCAGTCTAGCGGCGGGAAGCTTTCAGGCTACAATGAGCAGTTCTTC. It yields the protein CASSIQSSGGKLSGYNEQFF.

This clonotype was seen a single time. The V gene is TRBV12-1, the J gene TRBJ2-7. TRBV12-1 is noted as a pseudogene. The CDR3 runs 16 residues. This chain's CDR3 is CAISPSILCQPYEQYF. CDR3 in DNA: TGTGCCATCAGCCCGAGTATCCTCTGCCAACCCTACGAGCAGTACTTC.

This clonotype was observed a few times. The V and J genes are TRBV20-1 and TRBJ2-7, with D perhaps matching TRBD1 (7 bases). V gave up 6 bases and J gave up 5 bases, with 26 bases separating them. The length of the CDR3 is 16 residues. Looked up from germline, CDR1 is DFQATT and CDR2 is SNEGSKA (reference sequence). CDR3 sequence reads: CSAPRQGGIKSHEQYF. The CDR3 region has the DNA TGCAGTGCCCCGCGGCAGGGGGGAATCAAGTCCCACGAGCAGTACTTC.